Shown below are 3 T cell receptor beta chains from a single sample sequenced in a study of T cells in tuberculosis. The table came from immunoSEQ multiplex PCR; TCRdb's copy has only in-frame clones and leaves some out. The sample contains 25,000 to 35,000 clones, over 85% of which appear only once. The sequencing input was PBMCs. These receptors were taken from a donor aged 10 to 29 with latent tuberculosis or without tuberculosis infection.

To note about this clone: Other DNA sequences from this sample encode an identical CDR3 as well. This rearrangement joins TRBV5-6 to TRBJ1-6; 8 nucleotides align to TRBD1. CDR3 size: 15 residues. Losses at the gene ends were 4 bases for V and 3 bases for J; bases not matched to a gene: 3. Germline assignment: CDR1 SGHDT and CDR2 YYEEEE. As DNA, the CDR3 is TGTGCCAGCAGCGGAACAGGGGGCTATAATTCACCCCTCCACTTT. It encodes CASSGTGGYNSPLHF.

The chain is built from TRBV7-2 and TRBJ1-6, with D possibly being TRBD1 (5 bases). The CDR3 contains 17 residues. With 5 bases removed from V and 3 bases from J, the gap between germline ends came to 17 bases. Germline V lookup: CDR1 SGHTA, CDR2 FQGNSA. Here the CDR3 reads CASSEQLGHVYNSPLHF. The CDR3 DNA follows: TGTGCCAGCAGCGAACAGTTGGGGCATGTCTATAATTCACCCCTCCACTTT.

This clone was recorded once. J is TRBJ1-5 and V is TRBV19, with D tentatively TRBD1 (6 bases). CDR1 is LNHDA, CDR2 SQIVND, per germline (reference sequence). The CDR3 has 15 residues. Trimming stripped 2 bases from V and 4 bases from J, with 12 bases between. The CDR3 region is CASSIIQGGNQPQHF. Here the CDR3 DNA reads TGTGCCAGTAGTATAATACAGGGCGGAAATCAGCCCCAGCATTTT.